Listed below are T cell receptor beta chains from one sample, sequenced in a study of post-analysis software for immune sequencing data. One entry per CDR3 protein, called by TCRdb with MiXCR from the PCR reads. The profile shows about 430,000 distinct CDR3 sequences, approximately 42% of them singletons. What was sequenced was blood. These receptors were taken from a girl aged 2 to 10 with multiple sclerosis. Both conserved end residues are part of each CDR3. A D gene is named only where the DNA matches it firmly. Expanded clones get a size class; other rows say once, few or many, or leave the size out.

.	TRBD2	TRBJ2-4	TRBV7-9	CASSISGRDIQYF	TGTGCCAGCAGTATTTCGGGGAGGGACATTCAGTACTTC
.	TRBD2	TRBJ2-7	TRBV9	CASSVVGGNEQYF	TGTGCCAGCAGCGTCGTCGGGGGGAACGAGCAGTACTTC
.	TRBD1	TRBJ1-2	TRBV13	CATSANQGVRGYTF	TGTGCCACCAGCGCGAATCAGGGGGTTCGAGGCTACACCTTC
.	TRBD1	TRBJ2-7	TRBV30	CAWKRDRVYEQYF	TGTGCCTGGAAGCGGGACAGGGTGTACGAGCAGTACTTC
.	.	TRBJ2-7	TRBV5-8	CAIPKELLGREQYF	TGTGCCATCCCAAAGGAGTTGCTAGGTCGCGAGCAGTACTTC
.	.	TRBJ2-6	TRBV28	CASSLISGANVLTF	TGTGCCAGCAGTTTAATCTCTGGGGCCAACGTCCTGACTTTC
few	.	TRBJ2-1	TRBV29-1	CSVAQNQMTDEQFF	TGCAGCGTTGCCCAAAATCAAATGACAGATGAGCAGTTCTTC
few	TRBD2	TRBJ2-3	TRBV5-1	CASSPFKRGSTDTQYF	TGCGCCAGCAGCCCCTTTAAGCGGGGGAGCACAGATACGCAGTATTTT
few	.	TRBJ2-3	TRBV7-2	CASSLLRTASDTQYF	TGTGCCAGCAGCTTATTAAGGACCGCTTCAGATACGCAGTATTTT
few	TRBD2	TRBJ2-7	TRBV6-5	CASSRPPGTSETYEQYF	TGTGCCAGCAGTCGCCCCCCCGGGACTAGCGAGACCTACGAGCAGTACTTC